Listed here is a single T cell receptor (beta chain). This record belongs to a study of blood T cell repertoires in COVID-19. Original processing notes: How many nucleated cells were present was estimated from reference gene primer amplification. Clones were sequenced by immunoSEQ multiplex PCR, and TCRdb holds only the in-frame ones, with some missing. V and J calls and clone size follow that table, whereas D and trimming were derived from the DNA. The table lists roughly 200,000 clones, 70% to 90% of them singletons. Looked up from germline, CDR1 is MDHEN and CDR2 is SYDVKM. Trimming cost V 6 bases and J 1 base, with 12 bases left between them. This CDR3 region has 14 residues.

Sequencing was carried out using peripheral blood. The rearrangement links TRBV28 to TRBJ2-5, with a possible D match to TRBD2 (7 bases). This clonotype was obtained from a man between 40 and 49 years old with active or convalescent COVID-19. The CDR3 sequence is CASSPGGPQETQYF. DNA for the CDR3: TGTGCCAGCAGCCCCGGGGGGCCCCAAGAGACCCAGTACTTC.